One and the same sample provided the 27 T cell receptor beta chains below, sequenced in a study of technical replicates of blood from a few donors. Sequencing was performed with immunoSEQ multiplex PCR; in TCRdb, only in-frame clones are kept and a portion is missing. Of 65,000 to 85,000 clones in the sample, 85% to 95% were seen once. The sequencing sample was made of T cells isolated from PBMCs. These receptors all stem from a human donor in good health.

This sequence joins TRBV7-2 and TRBJ2-1; D might be TRBD2 (6 bases). The CDR3 consists of 15 residues. Germline V CDR1 and CDR2: SGHTA, FQGNSA. V was cut by 3 bases and J by 0 bases, with 9 bases left in between. CDR3 in amino acids: CASSFPGDSYNEQFF. The CDR3 region has the DNA TGTGCCAGCAGCTTTCCGGGGGACTCCTACAATGAGCAGTTCTTC.

The V call is TRBV5-1, the J call TRBJ2-7; weak D call: TRBD1 (5 bases). The length of the CDR3 is 14 residues. Trimming left V 0 bases short and J 3 bases short, with 10 bases between. CDR1 is SGHRS, CDR2 YFSETQ, per germline. CDR3: CASSLGGQGYEQYF. In nucleotides, the CDR3 is TGCGCCAGCAGCTTGGGTGGGCAGGGCTACGAGCAGTACTTC.

The chain joins TRBV27 to TRBJ2-1, with 7 bases identical to TRBD1. J gave up 0 bases and V 2 bases, and 4 bases lay outside the gene matches. This CDR3 is built from 16 residues. Germline CDR1 MNHEY, CDR2 SMNVEV (reference sequence). CDR3 DNA: TGTGCCAGCAGTTTAAATTGGGACAGCTCCTACAATGAGCAGTTCTTC. Protein: CASSLNWDSSYNEQFF.

The rearrangement joins TRBV7-2 to TRBJ2-6; no firm D call. Germline assignment: CDR1 SGHTA and CDR2 FQGNSA. V lost 2 bases, J lost 4 bases, and 9 bases lay in between. This CDR3 is 15 amino acids long. CDR3 in amino acids: CASSLIISGANVLTF. CDR3 DNA sequence: TGTGCCAGCAGCTTAATTATCTCCGGGGCCAACGTCCTGACTTTC.

V is TRBV18 and J is TRBJ2-2, with 9 positions matching TRBD2. The CDR3 sequence is 18 residues long. Germline CDR1 and CDR2: KGHSH and LQKENI. V shed 2 bases, J shed 2 bases, and the junction held 9 bases outside the gene matches. CDR3 residues: CASSPLLFSGSNTGELFF. The CDR3 DNA is TGTGCCAGCTCACCATTACTTTTTAGCGGGAGCAACACCGGGGAGCTGTTTTTT. Full variable domain (rest looked up from reference TRBV18 and TRBJ2-2): NAGVMQNPRHLVRRRGQEARLRCSPMKGHSHVYWYRQLPEEGLKFMVYLQKENIIDESGMPKERFSAEFPKEGPSILRIQQVVRGDSAAYFCASSPLLFSGSNTGELFFGEGSRLTVL.

CDR3 sequence reads: CASTSAPWGGETQYF. CDR3 bases: TGTGCCAGCACCTCAGCCCCTTGGGGGGGGGAGACCCAGTACTTC. The chain joins TRBV2 to TRBJ2-5, with TRBD2 matching over 7 bases. V was pared by 7 bases and J by 5 bases, with 13 bases of the junction left unmatched. This CDR3 has 15 residues. In germline, CDR1 is SNHLY, CDR2 FYNNEI.

This chain connects TRBV7-6 to TRBJ2-5, with 8 bases fitting TRBD2. V was clipped by 2 bases and J by 1 base; unmatched bases: 6. CDR1 and CDR2 (germline): SGHVS, FNYEAQ. The CDR3 consists of 16 residues. The CDR3: CASSLPTSGVQETQYF. CDR3 nucleotides: TGTGCCAGCAGCTTACCTACTAGCGGAGTCCAAGAGACCCAGTACTTC.

The V gene is TRBV9, the J gene TRBJ1-4, with a tentative D call TRBD1 (6 bases). This CDR3 has 14 residues. Trimming shortened V by 0 bases and J by 4 bases, and 7 bases separated the two germline ends. Germline CDR1 reads SGDLS; CDR2 reads YYNGEE. The CDR3 DNA is TGTGCCAGCAGCGTAGGCAGGGGTAATGAAAAACTGTTTTTT. Amino acid sequence: CASSVGRGNEKLFF.

This clone occurred once. J is TRBJ2-3 and V is TRBV7-2; D perhaps matches TRBD1 (6 bases). The CDR3 spans 16 residues. Deletions cut 5 bases from V and 2 bases from J, with 17 bases between. The germline CDR1 and CDR2 sequences are SGHTA and FQGNSA. CDR3 DNA sequence: TGTGCCAGCAGCGTCGTCGGGACACCCGTCACAGATACGCAGTATTTT. Protein product: CASSVVGTPVTDTQYF.

V usage is TRBV2 and J usage is TRBJ2-2; 9 nucleotides align to TRBD2. There are 17 residues in the CDR3. V shed 4 bases, J shed 3 bases, and the junction held 9 bases outside the gene matches. Germline values: CDR1 SNHLY, CDR2 FYNNEI. Here the CDR3 reads CASSVPTTSGHTGELFF. DNA for the CDR3: TGTGCCAGCAGTGTACCAACGACTAGCGGACACACCGGGGAGCTGTTTTTT.

The chain recombines TRBV6-4 with TRBJ1-4; 7 bases line up with TRBD1. The V segment lost 2 bases and the J segment 4 bases; nucleotides outside the gene matches: 4. The CDR3 has 15 amino acids. Per the germline V gene, CDR1 is MRHNA and CDR2 is SNTAGT. The CDR3 DNA reads as TGTGCCAGCAGTGACCCCAGGGGGAATAATGAAAAACTGTTTTTT. Translating gives CASSDPRGNNEKLFF.

The J gene is TRBJ2-4, the V gene TRBV21-1; the table's TRBD2 call for D was not verified on the DNA. TRBV21-1 is described as a pseudogene. The CDR3 has 20 amino acids. In nucleotides, the CDR3 is TGTGCCAGCAGCAAGGGAGGACTAGCGGTAGAATACAAATACAAAAACATTCAGTACTTC. This translates into CASSKGGLAVEYKYKNIQYF.

This chain joins TRBV9 and TRBJ1-3; D remains unclear. From germline, CDR1 is SGDLS and CDR2 YYNGEE. V was trimmed by 0 bases and J by 8 bases, leaving 18 bases between them. The CDR3 totals 16 residues. The CDR3: CASSVARRTGIDTIYF. CDR3 DNA: TGTGCCAGCAGCGTAGCTAGACGTACTGGAATTGACACCATATATTTT.

This clone was detected only once. The chain carries TRBV28 and TRBJ2-7; 9 bases map to TRBD1. The junction had 4 bases not matched to a gene; V was cut back by 2 bases and J by 5 bases. The length of the CDR3 is 14 residues. Germline CDR1 MDHEN, CDR2 SYDVKM. The CDR3 region has the DNA TGTGCCAGCAGTTTAGGGACAGGGTTACACGAGCAGTACTTC. As protein: CASSLGTGLHEQYF.

This chain joins TRBV5-8 and TRBJ1-5; TRBD1 aligns across 7 bases. Germline V gives CDR1 SGHTS, CDR2 YDEGEE. The CDR3 length is 18 residues. Trimming at V came to 4 bases and at J to 7 bases, leaving 20 bases not matched to a gene. The CDR3 here is CASSHDRDAGLRSQPQHF. DNA for the CDR3: TGTGCCAGCAGCCACGACAGGGATGCGGGTCTGCGATCCCAGCCCCAGCATTTT.

The chain is built from TRBV9 and TRBJ1-2; TRBD1 might be the D (5 bases). Germline V gives CDR1 SGDLS, CDR2 YYNGEE. The CDR3 has 16 residues. V dropped 4 bases and J dropped 7 bases, with 23 bases sitting between them. The CDR3, as DNA: TGTGCCAGCAGCCCAACAGCCGGGACTCCAGTGCTTGGCTACACCTTC. This translates into CASSPTAGTPVLGYTF.

This chain uses TRBV6-6 with TRBJ2-2; tentative D call: TRBD2 (5 bases). Trimming cost V 8 bases and J 4 bases, with 17 bases left between them. Looked up from germline, CDR1 is MNHNY and CDR2 is SVGAGI (reference sequence). The length of the CDR3 is 15 residues. CDR3: CASGRLAASTGELFF. The CDR3 DNA is TGTGCCAGCGGACGGCTAGCAGCTTCCACCGGGGAGCTGTTTTTT.

The V call is TRBV5-5, the J call TRBJ2-2; 11 positions agree with TRBD2. The V segment lost 4 bases and the J segment 5 bases; nucleotides outside the gene matches: 4. CDR3 length equals 15 residues. Looked up from germline, CDR1 is SGHKS and CDR2 is YYEKEE (reference sequence). Here the CDR3 DNA reads TGTGCCAGCAGCGTTAGCGGGAGGGGGACCGGGGAGCTGTTTTTT. Its translation is CASSVSGRGTGELFF.

In this sample, this clone turned up once. The chain recombines TRBV11-1 with TRBJ2-7; 7 bases are a match to TRBD2. The CDR3 spans 13 residues. V was clipped by 5 bases and J by 5 bases; unmatched bases: 6. In germline, CDR1 is SGHAT, CDR2 FQDESV (reference sequence). The CDR3 reads CASSPGEGHEQYF. In DNA form, the CDR3 reads TGTGCCAGCAGCCCGGGGGAGGGCCACGAGCAGTACTTC. The whole variable domain, remainder taken from reference TRBV11-1 and TRBJ2-7, is EAEVAQSPRYKITEKSQAVAFWCDPISGHATLYWYRQILGQGPELLVQFQDESVVDDSQLPKDRFSAERLKGVDSTLKIQPAELGDSAMYLCASSPGEGHEQYFGPGTRLTVT.

The chain carries TRBV4-3 and TRBJ2-2; D perhaps matches TRBD2 (5 bases). V was trimmed by 2 bases and J by 11 bases, leaving 18 bases between them. There are 15 residues in the CDR3. From germline, CDR1 is LGHNA and CDR2 YSLEER. For the CDR3, the DNA is TGCGCCAGCAGCCAACAGCGGCAGACCCGCGACGAGCTGTTTTTT. Amino acid sequence: CASSQQRQTRDELFF.

J is TRBJ2-7 and V is TRBV19, with D tentatively TRBD1 (6 bases). Germline loops: CDR1 LNHDA, CDR2 SQIVND (reference sequence). Trimming cost V 11 bases and J 3 bases, with 20 bases left between them. The CDR3 consists of 14 residues. This CDR3 is CASEDSGAGYEQYF. CDR3 DNA: TGTGCCTCGGAGGACTCAGGGGCAGGCTACGAGCAGTACTTC. The whole variable domain, remainder taken from reference TRBV19 and TRBJ2-7, is DGGITQSPKYLFRKEGQNVTLSCEQNLNHDAMYWYRQDPGQGLRLIYYSQIVNDFQKGDIAEGYSVSREKKESFPLTVTSAQKNPTAFYLCASEDSGAGYEQYFGPGTRLTVT.

The chain has TRBV21-1 and TRBJ1-1; the table assigns TRBD1, which was not confirmed against the DNA. TRBV21-1 is recorded as a pseudogene. This CDR3 is built from 18 residues. The DNA of the CDR3 is TGTGCCAGCAGCAAAAGGGCAACAGGGGATTATAAGGACACTGAAGCTTTCTTT. It translates to CASSKRATGDYKDTEAFF.

Only a few counts were recorded for this clone. This chain uses TRBV14 with TRBJ2-1, with 8 bases lining up with TRBD2. The trim removed 4 bases at V and 4 bases at J, leaving 9 bases unmatched. The CDR3 is made up of 16 amino acids. From germline, CDR1 is SGHDN and CDR2 FVKESK. The CDR3 loop is CASSRQQTSVYNEQFF. CDR3 in DNA: TGTGCCAGCAGCCGACAGCAGACTAGCGTGTACAATGAGCAGTTCTTC.

The rearrangement joins TRBV30 to TRBJ1-2; D unclear. The CDR3 runs 13 residues. The germline gives CDR1 GTSNPN, CDR2 SVGIG (reference sequence). V was trimmed by 0 bases and J by 5 bases, leaving 10 bases between them. The CDR3, as DNA: TGTGCCTGGAGTGTATTAACGGTATATGGCTACACCTTC. Protein: CAWSVLTVYGYTF.

V usage is TRBV7-3 and J usage is TRBJ2-2; 10 bases fit TRBD2. CDR3 length: 15 residues. CDR1 and CDR2 from the germline V gene are SGHTA and FQGTGA. The V and J ends lost 2 bases and 5 bases, in that order; junction bases with no gene match: 2. The DNA of the CDR3 is TGTGCCAGCAGCTTATCAGCGGGAGGGACCGGGGAGCTGTTTTTT. Its protein is CASSLSAGGTGELFF.

This clone was seen a single time. The rearrangement uses TRBV6-5 and TRBJ2-7; the D gene is possibly TRBD2 (5 bases). Germline CDR1 is MNHEY and CDR2 is SVGAGI. The CDR3 length is 14 residues. Trimming pared 2 bases from V and 7 bases from J, leaving 15 bases between. The CDR3 bases are TGTGCCAGCAGTTACCGTGGGAGCTCGTATGAGCAGTACTTC. Translated: CASSYRGSSYEQYF.

The chain has TRBV27 and TRBJ1-4; 8 bases line up with TRBD1. Trimming at V came to 5 bases and at J to 5 bases, leaving 16 bases not matched to a gene. Germline loops: CDR1 MNHEY, CDR2 SMNVEV (reference sequence). This CDR3 spans 18 amino acids. The CDR3, as DNA: TGTGCCAGCAGTCACAATTTTGCCGGGACAGGAGAGAATGAAAAACTGTTTTTT. It specifies CASSHNFAGTGENEKLFF.